This T cell receptor beta chain emerged from a study of T cell responses to AZD1222 COVID-19 vaccine (dated by TCRdb to the early 2020s). With respect to the entire study: AZD1222 recipients with second doses at about 4 weeks or about 12 weeks were pooled, because spike-specific TCR depth and breadth did not differ between schedules. A total of approximately 230 trial participants underwent TCR sequencing, of whom some 210 received two doses of AZD1222 and some 26 received two doses of the MenACWY control vaccine. Trial participants were enrolled by age into 18-55, 56-69 and 70-plus year subgroups, with about 150, 28 and 57 TCR-sequenced participants respectively. Summary of the overall study and its limitations: Because no day 14 peak-response samples were available, the repertoires could be characterized only after the peak T cell response. After two AZD1222 doses, spike-specific TCR breadth and depth were significantly higher than at day 0 and than in MenACWY recipients. The whole spike protein was spanned by vaccine-associated CD4 TCRs, and dominant responses were seen in regions 160-218 and 743-854. Participants were mostly white British and included more females than males, and it was suggested by the authors that clonal diversity may have been underestimated. Conclusions about previously exposed vaccinees were limited because only a handful of AZD1222 recipients were SARS-CoV-2 seropositive at baseline. Reportedly, close to half of the unique spike-specific TCRs recognized epitopes lying outside the regions that are mutated in the B.1.351 and B.1.1.7 variants. The 56-69-year group was small, and its depth increase did not reach significance, likely because of low power.

The time point label here, explained by the study, means: baseline before first vaccination. Samples from vaccinated people were obtained from the UK trials COV001 and COV002, which included a single-blind randomized controlled phase 2/3 trial of AZD1222 (ChAdOx1 nCoV-19) in healthy adults. For TCRbeta chain sequencing, PBMC samples from trial participants were taken at day 0 and at day 28 after the second dose. Including cysteine and phenylalanine, the CDR3 has 15 amino acids. The read is trimmed to its CDR3 DNA, 45 bases read in frame from base 1. V loses 4 bases of germline sequence and J loses 15 bases, and the interval between the two ends is 25 bases. From the germline V gene, CDR1 is KGHSH and CDR2 is LQKENI. The CDR3 regions of human TCRbeta chains were analyzed by immunosequencing. The authors processed their data as follows. TCRs in the repertoires were matched against a reference library of SARS-CoV-2-specific TCRs that had been generated with the MIRA antigen-specificity platform. Breadth was defined as the fraction of unique TCRs that were SARS-CoV-2-associated, and depth was defined as the fraction of total T cells that were SARS-CoV-2-associated. Each spike-specific TCR was assigned to its reactive spike region and to a CD4 or CD8 class using the MIRA data. Log10-transformed breadth and depth values were compared by one-way ANOVA with Sidak's multiple comparisons tests. TCRdb limited this immuneACCESS table to in-frame rearrangements with V and J called. A share of clones is missing; checked studies link under half to unresolved V genes, and the rest is unexplained. V and J calls plus clone size are reproduced from that table; the DNA served to infer D and trimming. The sample table contains some 120,000 clones; only one count was recorded for roughly nine tenths of them. The ten most abundant clones make up around 30% of the sample.

As regards this clone: It lacks a known antigen. No much larger clonotype is one base removed from it; base qualities were not supplied.

The V gene is TRBV18 and the J gene is TRBJ2-1, and the D gene may be TRBD2, 5 bases matching. Specimen: peripheral blood, collected on day 0 of AZD1222 vaccination. The TCR sequence derives from an adult in good health. The CDR3 region: CASSRDSTSSTTRFF. The DNA reads as follows: TGTGCCAGCTCACGGGATTCTACAAGCTCGACTACACGGTTCTTC.